This T cell receptor beta chain was observed in a study of CD8+CD57+ T cells in acquired aplastic anemia. The wider study: Mean yield of DNA from sorted CD4+ and CD8+ cells was approximately 3 ug.

The ends were cut back, 0 bases at V and 1 base at J, with 6 bases in the middle. This CDR3 spans 14 amino acids. Germline V gives CDR1 LNHNV, CDR2 YYDKDF (reference sequence). Investigators profiled TCR beta VDJ and CDR3 from genomic DNA template. TCRdb analysed the reads with MiXCR anew, one entry per CDR3 protein. This sample has roughly 120,000 distinct CDR3 sequences, with 55% to 60% found just once. The table lists this clonotype with a few counts. The patients chosen for sequencing had shown expansion of CD8+CD57+ cells (detected by flow cytometry). Every patient had severe acquired aplastic anemia.

The TCR originated in a human donor with aplastic anemia. The chain carries TRBV15 and TRBJ1-2; the D is unclear. The specimen sequenced was sorted CD4+, CD8+, or CD8+CD57+ T cells (not recorded which) from PBMCs. The CDR3 loop is CATSRETVNYGYTF. In nucleotides, the CDR3 is TGTGCCACCAGCAGAGAGACGGTTAACTATGGCTACACCTTC.